These 4 T cell receptor beta chains share one sample of origin, sequenced in a study of regulatory T cells in long-lasting Graves disease. Indicated time point: newly diagnosed GD, antithyroid drugs for less than 3 months. The TCR library was prepared using RNA isolated from PBMCs. Combining iRepertoire HTBI primers with Arm-PCR of CDR3 regions, the authors built TCR beta libraries. TCRdb re-called the multiplex PCR reads through MiXCR, storing one row per CDR3 protein. The sample comprises some 410,000 distinct CDR3 sequences, around 17% of which are singletons, and around a tenth rests with the top ten. In addition, the sample was reused for a study of T cells in Graves' hyperthyroidism and ophthalmopathy.

Here the sequenced sample was peripheral blood mononuclear cells (PBMCs), taken at new diagnosis, from a patient treated with antithyroid drugs. The origin of the receptors is a woman in her thirties with Graves disease.

As concerns this clonotype: A much more abundant neighbour one base away suggests this may be a read error. The gene calls are TRBV20-1 and TRBJ1-4; D is possibly TRBD1 (6 bases). The CDR3 has 13 amino acids. V lost 8 bases and J lost 7, with 17 bases in between. From germline, CDR1 is DFQATT and CDR2 SNEGSKA (reference sequence). The CDR3 loop reads CSLRGGGSEKLFF. CDR3 nucleotides: TGCAGTCTGAGAGGGGGGGGGAGTGAAAAACTGTTTTTT.

About this clonotype: The junction shows a germline mismatch at one end, possibly a read error. The rearrangement uses TRBV4-2 and TRBJ1-2, with D unresolved. Germline-derived CDR1 and CDR2 are LGHNA and YNFKEQ. This CDR3 spans 12 amino acids. The CDR3 region has the DNA TGTGCCAGCAGCCAAGAGGGTTTCGGCTACATCTTC. Protein product: CASSQEGFGYIF.

The gene calls are TRBV19 and TRBJ2-1; D possibly uses TRBD1 or TRBD2 (5 bases each). This CDR3 has 13 residues. The ends were cut back, 7 bases at V and 7 bases at J, with 14 bases in the middle. CDR1 and CDR2 from the germline V gene are LNHDA and SQIVND (reference sequence). CDR3 DNA: TGTGCCAGTATGTGGGGGAAAAAGAATGAGCAGTTCTTC. It specifies CASMWGKKNEQFF.

The count of this clonotype is one. The V and J genes are TRBV27 and TRBJ2-1; TRBD2 matches 10 bases. The CDR3 spans 16 residues. The trim removed 3 bases at V and 3 bases at J, leaving 5 bases unmatched. CDR1 is MNHEY, CDR2 SMNVEV, per germline (reference sequence). CDR3: CASSLSSGSLYNEQFF. Written as DNA, the CDR3 is TGTGCCAGCAGTTTGTCTAGCGGGAGTCTCTACAATGAGCAGTTCTTC.